This TCR beta chain was observed in a study of blood T cell repertoires in COVID-19. Study-wide background: Sites in the United States, Italy and Spain provided acute and convalescent COVID-19 samples.

Germline V gives CDR1 SNHLY, CDR2 FYNNEI. The junction had 7 bases not matched to a gene; V was cut back by 7 bases and J by 7 bases. CDR3 size: 14 residues. The data were produced by immunoSEQ multiplex PCR, yet TCRdb's version contains in-frame clones alone and is incomplete. Of under 550,000 clones listed, over 85% are singletons. Sequenced sample: peripheral blood. The sequence came from a man younger than 35 with COVID-19, enrolled during active disease. The rearrangement uses TRBV2 and TRBJ1-6; 7 bases are shared with TRBD1. The CDR3 loop reads CASNQQGENSPLHF. As DNA, the CDR3 is TGTGCCAGCAATCAGCAGGGGGAGAATTCACCCCTCCACTTT. Together with reference TRBV2 and TRBJ1-6, the CDR3 gives the full variable domain: EPEVTQTPSHQVTQMGQEVILRCVPISNHLYFYWYRQILGQKVEFLVSFYNNEISEKSEIFDDQFSVERPDGSNFTLKIRSTKLEDSAMYFCASNQQGENSPLHFGNGTRLTVT.